These 24 T cell receptor beta chains were all obtained from the same sample, sequenced in a study of T-cell reconstitution after alpha-beta-depleted transplantation in children. Molecular barcoding with unique molecular identifiers was used for the TCRbeta library. TCRdb analysed the PCR reads with MiXCR anew, one entry per CDR3 protein. The sample lists hundreds of thousands of distinct CDR3 sequences; approximately 12% were seen once. The material sequenced was PBMCs, mostly from graft donor cells, taken 360 days after TCRalphabeta/CD19-depleted stem cell transplant. The receptors shown here come from a male patient between 10 and 17 years old who had a stem cell transplant for acute myeloid leukemia, so the T cells may come from the graft donor.

Of note for this clonotype: A single base separates this from a much larger clone, so it may be a read error. The chain employs TRBV7-8 and TRBJ2-7; D might be TRBD1 or TRBD2, each matching 6 bases. CDR3 length equals 16 residues. CDR1 is SGHVS, CDR2 FQNEAQ, per germline. The CDR3 DNA is TGTGCCAGCAGCTTAATTTTTCAGGGGAGGTCCTACGAGGAGTACTTC. Its translation is CASSLIFQGRSYEEYF.

The rearrangement uses TRBV9 and TRBJ2-6, with TRBD1 matching over 12 bases. Germline-derived CDR1 and CDR2 are SGDLS and YYNGEE. The CDR3 extends over 18 amino acids. V gave up 1 base and J gave up 4 bases; unmatched junction bases: 6. The CDR3: CASSVSGQGAWGANVLTF. For the CDR3, the DNA is TGTGCCAGCAGCGTATCGGGACAGGGGGCGTGGGGGGCCAACGTCCTGACTTTC.

This clonotype was seen only a few times. This rearrangement joins TRBV28 to TRBJ1-1; tentative D call: TRBD1 (5 bases). Germline V lookup: CDR1 MDHEN, CDR2 SYDVKM. Trimming cost V 5 bases and J 1 base, with 17 bases left between them. The CDR3 sequence is 16 residues long. CDR3 loop: CASSPTGGTGNTEAFF. CDR3 DNA sequence: TGTGCCAGCAGTCCTACCGGGGGTACGGGGAACACTGAAGCTTTCTTT.

This clonotype was seen a handful of times. This sequence joins TRBV9 and TRBJ2-2; D uncertain. CDR3 length: 16 amino acids. Trimming took off 3 bases at V and 5 bases at J, with 17 bases between the two ends. Germline V gene sequence: CDR1 SGDLS, CDR2 YYNGEE. CDR3 in amino acids: CASSEGPLVRTGELFF. The CDR3 coding sequence is TGTGCCAGCAGCGAAGGCCCCCTGGTTAGGACCGGGGAGCTGTTTTTT.

CDR3 DNA: TGTGCCACCAGCAGAGATAAGAGATCCACTAACTATGGCTACACCTTC. Its protein is CATSRDKRSTNYGYTF. The rearrangement uses TRBV15 and TRBJ1-2; no clear D gene. The CDR3 covers 16 residues. The V end lost 0 bases, the J end lost 0 bases, and 11 bases lay between the germline ends. Germline V CDR1 and CDR2: LNHNV, YYDKDF (reference sequence).

V gene TRBV7-8 combines with J gene TRBJ2-6, with a weak D call TRBD1 (6 bases). Trimming took off 2 bases at V and 3 bases at J, with 11 bases between the two ends. This CDR3 region has 16 residues. Per germline, CDR1 SGHVS and CDR2 FQNEAQ. CDR3 in DNA: TGTGCCAGCAGCTTACCCAGGGGCTTTGGGGCCAACGTCCTGACTTTC. Its translation: CASSLPRGFGANVLTF.

In its sample, this clonotype was seen a few times. The CDR3 reads CASGLAITQYF. The CDR3, as DNA: TGTGCCAGCGGACTAGCGATCACCCAGTACTTC. This rearrangement joins TRBV12-3 or TRBV12-4 to TRBJ2-5; TRBD2 matches at 9 bases. Trimming removed 8 bases from V and 8 bases from J; junction bases left unmatched: 3. CDR3 length: 11 amino acids.

This clonotype has only a few counts. The chain links TRBV28 to TRBJ2-3, with D perhaps matching TRBD2 (6 bases). Germline CDR1 MDHEN, CDR2 SYDVKM. The V end was cut by 6 bases, the J end by 3 bases, with 16 bases between. The CDR3 is made up of 15 amino acids. The CDR3 DNA reads as TGTGCCAGCAGCCTCCATGTGGAGGGTACAGATACGCAGTATTTT. Amino acids: CASSLHVEGTDTQYF. Filled out from reference TRBV28 and TRBJ2-3, the complete variable domain reads DVKVTQSSRYLVKRTGEKVFLECVQDMDHENMFWYRQDPGLGLRLIYFSYDVKMKEKGDIPEGYSVSREKKERFSLILESASTNQTSMYLCASSLHVEGTDTQYFGPGTRLTVL.

The CDR3 DNA is TGTGCCAGCAGTTACCGGACCCCCTGGGCAAAGAAAAACCACTCTGGGGCCAACGTCCTGACTTTC. Protein: CASSYRTPWAKKNHSGANVLTF. The J gene is TRBJ2-6, the V gene TRBV6-2 or TRBV6-3; D not resolved. Trimming removed 2 bases from V and 0 bases from J, with 26 bases in between. Germline values: CDR1 MNHEY, CDR2 SVGEGT. This CDR3 is built from 22 residues.

This clonotype was counted a few times. The chain combines TRBV7-3 with TRBJ2-7, with 15 bases fitting TRBD2. J was trimmed by 5 bases and V by 5 bases; bases with no gene match: 13. This CDR3 is built from 18 residues. The germline V gene has CDR1 SGHTA and CDR2 FQGTGA. The CDR3 sequence: CASSPSGLAGGPKNEQYF. CDR3 sequence (DNA): TGTGCCAGCAGCCCTTCCGGACTAGCGGGAGGGCCGAAGAACGAGCAGTACTTC.

The sample holds a few counts of this clonotype. The chain has TRBV20-1 and TRBJ2-7, with 8 bases that match TRBD1. This CDR3 contains 12 residues. CDR1 and CDR2 from the germline V gene are DFQATT and SNEGSKA (reference sequence). CDR3 loop: CSVDRERSEQYF. The DNA of the CDR3 is TGCAGCGTGGACAGGGAGCGAAGCGAGCAGTACTTC.

This clonotype was seen ten or more times. The chain uses TRBV11-2 and TRBJ2-1, with 7 bases that match TRBD2. CDR1 is SGHAT and CDR2 is FQNNGV in the germline V gene. The CDR3 totals 16 residues. V gave up 1 base and J gave up 8 bases; unmatched junction bases: 11. This chain's CDR3 is CASSLVMAGVIHEQFF. The DNA of the CDR3 is TGTGCCAGCAGCTTAGTAATGGCGGGAGTAATTCATGAGCAGTTCTTC.

This clonotype was detected ten times or more. The CDR3 here is CSATYRVGGETQYF. The CDR3 coding sequence is TGCAGTGCTACCTACAGGGTCGGGGGGGAGACCCAGTACTTC. The genes are TRBV20-1 and TRBJ2-5; D possibly corresponds to TRBD2 (7 bases). V shed 4 bases and J shed 5 bases, with 17 bases lying between them. This CDR3 has 14 amino acids. Germline V CDR1 and CDR2: DFQATT, SNEGSKA (reference sequence).

This clonotype was counted ten times or more. V is TRBV20-1 and J is TRBJ2-5; D not certain. CDR3 size: 14 residues. Germline V gene lookup returns CDR1 DFQATT and CDR2 SNEGSKA (reference sequence). V shed 0 bases and J shed 4 bases, with 12 bases lying between them. In DNA, the CDR3 is TGCAGTGCTAGAGATTTATTAGTGGGAGAGACCCAGTACTTC. This encodes CSARDLLVGETQYF.

The V and J genes are TRBV12-3 or TRBV12-4 and TRBJ2-1; TRBD2 matches at 11 bases. The CDR3 length is 16 residues. V lost 0 bases, J lost 7 bases, and 5 bases stayed unmatched. This CDR3 is CASSLARSSGGNEQFF. In DNA, the CDR3 is TGTGCCAGCAGTTTAGCGCGGTCTAGCGGGGGGAATGAGCAGTTCTTC.

There are a few counts of this clonotype. V and J are TRBV29-1 and TRBJ1-3; TRBD1 matches at 12 bases. The CDR3 totals 16 residues. Germline V gene lookup returns CDR1 SQVTM and CDR2 ANQGSEA. V shed 4 bases and J 4 bases; nucleotides not matched to a gene: 8. CDR3 sequence (DNA): TGCAGCGTTGGCCTCTGGGACAGGGGGCTCGGAAACACCATATATTTT. This gives the protein CSVGLWDRGLGNTIYF. The full variable domain, rest sourced from reference TRBV29-1 and TRBJ1-3, is SAVISQKPSRDICQRGTSLTIQCQVDSQVTMMFWYRQQPGQSLTLIATANQGSEATYESGFVIDKFPISRPNLTFSTLTVSNMSPEDSSIYLCSVGLWDRGLGNTIYFGEGSWLTVV.

In this sample, this clonotype turned up a few times. The chain employs TRBV27 and TRBJ2-3, with D unclear. The CDR3 loop spans 14 amino acids. Germline V CDR1 and CDR2: MNHEY, SMNVEV (reference sequence). The V gene lost 3 bases and the J gene lost 4 bases, with 11 bases spanning the gap. CDR3 in amino acids: CASSFLPGADTQYF. CDR3 nucleotide sequence: TGTGCCAGCAGTTTCCTCCCTGGGGCAGATACGCAGTATTTT.

The chain has TRBV29-1 and TRBJ2-5; 9 bases align to TRBD2. The V and J ends lost 4 bases and 5 bases, in that order; junction bases with no gene match: 11. The V gene's germline CDR1 is SQVTM and CDR2 ANQGSEA. CDR3 length equals 15 residues. The CDR3 DNA follows: TGCAGCGTTGTTGCGGGAGGGATGCCCCAGGAGACCCAGTACTTC. Translating it yields CSVVAGGMPQETQYF. Full variable domain (outside the CDR3, taken from reference TRBV29-1 and TRBJ2-5): SAVISQKPSRDICQRGTSLTIQCQVDSQVTMMFWYRQQPGQSLTLIATANQGSEATYESGFVIDKFPISRPNLTFSTLTVSNMSPEDSSIYLCSVVAGGMPQETQYFGPGTRLLVL.

This clonotype was found many times. This sequence joins TRBV10-3 and TRBJ2-1, with TRBD1 identical over 8 bases. In germline, CDR1 is ENHRY, CDR2 SYGVKD. The CDR3 is 19 amino acids. Trimming cost V 1 base and J 0 bases; bases outside gene matches: 11. The CDR3 DNA follows: TGTGCCATCAGTGAGTTGGACAGGGCGAGTGGGAGCTCCTACAATGAGCAGTTCTTC. Protein product: CAISELDRASGSSYNEQFF.

This clonotype turned up a few times. The chain employs TRBV20-1 and TRBJ2-5; TRBD1 is a possible D gene (5 bases). Trimming shortened V by 3 bases and J by 1 base, and 21 bases separated the two germline ends. Germline-derived CDR1 and CDR2 are DFQATT and SNEGSKA (reference sequence). The CDR3 loop spans 17 amino acids. The CDR3 DNA sequence: TGCAGTGCTAGCCCCAGCCGGACACTCAAAATCCAAGAGACCCAGTACTTC. Its protein product is CSASPSRTLKIQETQYF.

This clonotype showed up just a few times. V gene TRBV20-1 combines with J gene TRBJ1-4; D ambiguous. With 4 bases removed from V and 4 bases from J, the gap between germline ends came to 16 bases. CDR1 is DFQATT, CDR2 SNEGSKA, per germline (reference sequence). The CDR3 runs to 15 residues. Here the CDR3 DNA reads TGCAGTGCTATGATTTGGACGACGCGTAATGAAAAACTGTTTTTT. This sequence encodes CSAMIWTTRNEKLFF.

The chain recombines TRBV25-1 with TRBJ2-5; D is possibly TRBD1 (5 bases). The CDR3 totals 14 residues. Trimming removed 9 bases from V and 5 bases from J, with 19 bases in between. The germline V gene has CDR1 MGHDK and CDR2 SYGVNS. CDR3 sequence reads: CASRMDTTVETQYF. Here the CDR3 DNA reads TGTGCCAGTCGTATGGACACCACTGTGGAGACCCAGTACTTC.

The chain couples TRBV6-2 or TRBV6-3 to TRBJ2-5; no firm D call. V lost 8 bases to trimming and J lost 4 bases, with 14 bases between them. Germline CDR1 is MNHEY and CDR2 is SVGEGT. The CDR3 spans 13 residues. The CDR3 region has the DNA TGTGCCAGCTCTAGGACGTTCGGAGAGACCCAGTACTTC. Protein: CASSRTFGETQYF.

The table lists this clonotype with a few counts. This chain links TRBV2 with TRBJ1-3, with a tentative D call TRBD1 (5 bases). There are 13 residues in the CDR3. Trimming pared 10 bases from V and 3 bases from J, leaving 13 bases between. Germline CDR1 and CDR2: SNHLY and FYNNEI. The CDR3 DNA sequence: TGTGCCAACTATCAGGGTGGTGGAAACACCATATATTTT. Translation gives CANYQGGGNTIYF.